One and the same sample provided the 2 T cell receptor beta chains below, sequenced in a study of OX40 agonist ivuxolimab in advanced cancers. Here immunoSEQ multiplex PCR was the method, and the copy in TCRdb shows in-frame clones only, minus some. The sample holds 55,000 to 80,000 clones, around 86% seen once. The sample here was CD4+ or CD8+ T cells sorted from blood, taken in a trial of the OX40 agonist ivuxolimab. These receptors originate from an adult with an advanced solid tumor such as melanoma, head and neck, liver or kidney cancer.

This clone was counted only a few times. The V gene is TRBV4-2, the J gene TRBJ2-7; maybe TRBD1 (5 bases). Germline V CDR1 and CDR2: LGHNA, YNFKEQ. The CDR3 length is 13 residues. V lost 5 bases to trimming and J lost 5 bases, with 13 bases between them. CDR3 amino acids: CASSIDRKHEQYF. For the CDR3, the DNA is TGTGCCAGCAGCATCGACAGAAAACACGAGCAGTACTTC.

The CDR3 DNA reads as TGCGCCAGCAGTCCTTACGAGGGCAATGAGCAGTTCTTC. It codes for CASSPYEGNEQFF. The genes are TRBV5-1 and TRBJ2-1; perhaps TRBD2 as D (5 bases). The CDR3 is 13 amino acids. Germline assignment: CDR1 SGHRS and CDR2 YFSETQ. Trimming removed 5 bases at V and 6 bases at J, with 12 bases between.